This TCR beta chain was profiled in a study of shared clonotypes between healthy human individuals. The ends were cut back, 1 base at V and 8 bases at J, with 12 bases in the middle. This CDR3 contains 14 residues. Germline V gives CDR1 SGHNT, CDR2 YENEEA. Sequencing was performed with immunoSEQ multiplex PCR; in TCRdb, only in-frame clones are kept and a portion is missing. The sample holds about 300,000 clones; roughly 70% are singletons and the top ten take approximately 10%. Sequencing was carried out using memory CD4+ T cells sorted from blood. The subset is: CD45RA-negative fraction. The chain combines TRBV11-3 with TRBJ2-1; D remains ambiguous. This TCR was recovered from a man under 40 in good health. The CDR3 is CASSLAPSSDEQFF. DNA for the CDR3: TGTGCCAGCAGCTTAGCCCCTAGTTCCGATGAGCAGTTCTTC.